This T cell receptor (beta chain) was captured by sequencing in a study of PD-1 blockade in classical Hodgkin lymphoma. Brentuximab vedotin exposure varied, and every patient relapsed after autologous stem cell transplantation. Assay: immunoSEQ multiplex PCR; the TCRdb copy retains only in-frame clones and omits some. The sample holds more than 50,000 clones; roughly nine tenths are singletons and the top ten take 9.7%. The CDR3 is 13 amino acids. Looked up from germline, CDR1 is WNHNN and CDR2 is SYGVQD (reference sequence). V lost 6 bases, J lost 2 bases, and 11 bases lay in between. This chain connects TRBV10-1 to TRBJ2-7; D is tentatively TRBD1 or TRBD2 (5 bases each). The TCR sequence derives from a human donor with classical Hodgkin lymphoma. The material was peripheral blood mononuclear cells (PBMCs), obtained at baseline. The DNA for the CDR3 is TGCGCCAGCAGCCGGGACGACCCCTACGAGCAGTACTTC. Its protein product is CASSRDDPYEQYF.